Reported below is one T cell receptor (beta chain). Antigen unknown. This sample includes further DNA sequences coding for the same CDR3. Treatment reported: oral pan-JAK inhibitor, 5-10 mg twice daily. Those with alopecia areata gave lesional scalp punch biopsies and peripheral blood. As the sequencing template, cDNA was produced by extracting RNA and reverse transcribing it. Clones were sequenced by immunoSEQ multiplex PCR, and TCRdb holds only the in-frame ones, with some missing. The data contain 200,000 or so clones, approximately 38% of them seen just once; the ten biggest clones take up 0.4% to 0.55%. The source of the sample is a study of CD8+ T cells in alopecia areata. General study points: Tofacitinib significantly reduced both scalp clonality and expanded CD8+ clones among the top 100. With tofacitinib ongoing, many expanded lesional clones persisted in both scalp and blood. In lesional scalp, particularly from alopecia totalis/universalis, clonality was higher than in normal scalp.

V dropped 0 bases and J dropped 5 bases, with 6 bases sitting between them. Germline CDR1 SGHRS, CDR2 YFSETQ. The CDR3 consists of 12 residues. Sequencing was performed on CD4+ T cells sorted from blood, taken at approximately week 31, from a patient treated with tofacitinib. V and J are TRBV5-1 and TRBJ2-7; D is unresolved. This TCR was recovered from a human donor with alopecia areata. CDR3 nucleotide sequence: TGCGCCAGCAGCTTGGGTCCAGACGAGCAGTACTTC. This translates into CASSLGPDEQYF.